The 24 T cell receptor beta chains given below trace back to one sample, sequenced in a study of CD8 T cells in Susac syndrome. After extraction with the RNeasy kit, roughly 0.5 to 1 ug of the RNA was reverse transcribed using random hexamers. Using its own MiXCR run on the immunoSEQ multiplex PCR reads, TCRdb lists one record per CDR3 protein. The repertoire has some 130,000 distinct CDR3 sequences, 90% to 95% of them found once; the top ten carry more than 0.1%. Sequencing was performed on CD4+ T cells from PBMCs. The receptors were gathered from a human donor in good health.

The V and J genes are TRBV10-3 and TRBJ1-3; TRBD1 aligns across 8 bases. V trimming: 5 bases; J trimming: 0 bases; junction bases outside the gene matches: 12. The CDR3 is 18 amino acids. Germline CDR1 is ENHRY and CDR2 is SYGVKD. This CDR3 reads CAISPGQGRRFSGNTIYF. CDR3 in DNA: TGTGCCATCAGTCCTGGACAGGGACGCCGTTTCTCTGGAAACACCATATATTTT.

This chain uses TRBV5-1 with TRBJ2-7, with D unclear. The CDR3 extends over 12 amino acids. Looked up from germline, CDR1 is SGHRS and CDR2 is YFSETQ. V was pared by 5 bases and J by 3 bases, with 9 bases between. CDR3 amino acids: CASSRAGYEQYF. In DNA, the CDR3 is TGCGCCAGCAGTCGAGCAGGCTACGAGCAGTACTTC.

This chain uses TRBV6-2 or TRBV6-3 with TRBJ2-2; D ambiguous. Trimming pared 4 bases from V and 4 bases from J, leaving 4 bases between. This CDR3 comprises 12 residues. Looked up from germline, CDR1 is MNHEY and CDR2 is SVGEGT. The CDR3 here is CASSFFTGELFF. The CDR3 DNA reads as TGTGCCAGCAGTTTCTTCACCGGGGAGCTGTTTTTT.

This chain connects TRBV7-2 to TRBJ2-5; D may be TRBD1 (6 bases). The germline CDR1 and CDR2 sequences are SGHTA and FQGNSA. Trimming removed 5 bases from V and 6 bases from J, with 13 bases in between. CDR3 length: 13 residues. The CDR3 DNA reads as TGTGCCAGCAGCATGGACAGTCAACAGACCCAGTACTTC. This gives the protein CASSMDSQQTQYF.

The genes are TRBV7-6 and TRBJ2-5; tentatively, D is TRBD2 (7 bases). Germline-derived CDR1 and CDR2 are SGHVS and FNYEAQ. The CDR3 spans 14 residues. V was pared by 5 bases and J by 3 bases, with 13 bases between. For the CDR3, the DNA is TGTGCCAGCAGCATGGGAGGGGGGGAAGAGACCCAGTACTTC. Protein sequence: CASSMGGGEETQYF.

The chain is built from TRBV29-1 and TRBJ2-3, with D possibly being TRBD1 (6 bases). The CDR3 runs to 12 residues. The germline gives CDR1 SQVTM, CDR2 ANQGSEA. Trimming shortened V by 3 bases and J by 6 bases, and 10 bases separated the two germline ends. CDR3: CSVEGGGDTQYF. CDR3 coding DNA: TGCAGCGTTGAGGGTGGGGGCGATACGCAGTATTTT.

CDR3 in DNA: TGTGCCAGCAGCTCCTATAGCGGGAGGAAGTTCTTC. Translated, it gives CASSSYSGRKFF. The V call is TRBV7-2, the J call TRBJ2-1; 10 nucleotides align to TRBD2. The germline gives CDR1 SGHTA, CDR2 FQGNSA. V was pared by 4 bases and J by 14 bases, with 5 bases of the junction left unmatched. The CDR3 covers 12 residues.

The CDR3 loop is CSVEDPSGTRDTQYF. CDR3 DNA sequence: TGCAGCGTTGAAGATCCCAGCGGGACAAGAGATACGCAGTATTTT. J is TRBJ2-3 and V is TRBV29-1; D may be TRBD2 (7 bases). Trimming removed 0 bases from V and 5 bases from J, with 15 bases in between. Germline CDR1 SQVTM, CDR2 ANQGSEA. The CDR3 contains 15 residues.

This sequence joins TRBV27 and TRBJ1-2; 7 bases are shared with TRBD1. The V and J ends lost 4 bases and 8 bases, in that order; junction bases with no gene match: 13. The CDR3 spans 15 residues. Germline V gene data show CDR1 as MNHEY and CDR2 as SMNVEV (reference sequence). The DNA for the CDR3 is TGTGCCAGCAGTTCCGACAGGGCCCGAGGGAGAGGCTACACCTTC. It codes for CASSSDRARGRGYTF.

CDR3 sequence: CASSSQGRLNEKLFF. The CDR3 DNA reads TGTGCCAGCAGCTCTCAGGGTCGTCTCAATGAAAAACTGTTTTTT. The chain carries TRBV7-2 and TRBJ1-4, with D possibly matching TRBD1 (5 bases). CDR1 and CDR2 (germline): SGHTA, FQGNSA. The V gene lost 4 bases and the J gene lost 5 bases, with 14 bases spanning the gap. The CDR3 contains 15 residues.

This chain connects TRBV2 to TRBJ1-1; a possible D gene is TRBD1 (5 bases). The germline V gene has CDR1 SNHLY and CDR2 FYNNEI. The CDR3 contains 13 residues. The V and J ends lost 4 bases and 6 bases respectively, with 12 bases between them. DNA for the CDR3: TGTGCCAGCAGTGGAGACTGGGGGGCTGAAGCTTTCTTT. Its protein is CASSGDWGAEAFF.

This clonotype was seen once. The V gene is TRBV25-1, the J gene TRBJ2-2, with a possible D match to TRBD1 (5 bases). This CDR3 contains 14 residues. Trimming removed 3 bases from V and 2 bases from J, with 7 bases in between. The V gene's germline CDR1 is MGHDK and CDR2 SYGVNS. CDR3 sequence (DNA): TGTGCCAGCAGTGACAGGACAAACACCGGGGAGCTGTTTTTT. It encodes CASSDRTNTGELFF.

This clonotype was seen only once. The chain joins TRBV18 to TRBJ1-1; no reliable D call. The CDR3 is 15 amino acids. CDR1 is KGHSH and CDR2 is LQKENI in the germline V gene. Trimming stripped 0 bases from V and 4 bases from J, with 12 bases between. CDR3 protein: CASSPPAGLSTEAFF. In nucleotides, the CDR3 is TGTGCCAGCTCACCACCGGCAGGTCTGAGCACTGAAGCTTTCTTT.

The chain has TRBV3-1 and TRBJ1-1; tentative D call: TRBD1 (6 bases). Germline V gene sequence: CDR1 LGHDT, CDR2 YNNKEL (reference sequence). V dropped 9 bases and J dropped 0 bases, with 14 bases sitting between them. This CDR3 comprises 14 residues. The CDR3 spells CASFSQGMNTEAFF. As DNA, the CDR3 is TGTGCCAGTTTTAGCCAGGGGATGAACACTGAAGCTTTCTTT. The variable domain in full, with the rest retrieved from reference TRBV3-1 and TRBJ1-1, is DTAVSQTPKYLVTQMGNDKSIKCEQNLGHDTMYWYKQDSKKFLKIMFSYNNKELIINETVPNRFSPKSPDKAHLNLHINSLELGDSAVYFCASFSQGMNTEAFFGQGTRLTVV.

The CDR3 is CASSEEARWDNQPQHF. CDR3 in DNA: TGTGCCAGCAGTGAAGAGGCGCGTTGGGACAATCAGCCCCAGCATTTT. V and J are TRBV6-1 and TRBJ1-5; no firm D call. V lost 1 base to trimming and J lost 3 bases, with 13 bases between them. The CDR3 covers 16 residues. Germline V gene sequence: CDR1 MNHNS, CDR2 SASEGT.

The V gene is TRBV19, the J gene TRBJ2-2; 13 bases map to TRBD2. Losses at the gene ends were 5 bases for V and 6 bases for J; bases not matched to a gene: 6. Germline CDR1 reads LNHDA; CDR2 reads SQIVND (reference sequence). CDR3 length: 16 residues. CDR3 residues: CASSVTSGRAAGELFF. CDR3 DNA sequence: TGTGCCAGTAGTGTCACTAGCGGGAGGGCCGCCGGGGAGCTGTTTTTT.

V gene TRBV7-2 combines with J gene TRBJ2-3, with D perhaps matching TRBD1 or TRBD2 (5 bases each). The germline gives CDR1 SGHTA, CDR2 FQGNSA. This CDR3 is built from 15 residues. Trimming stripped 7 bases from V and 0 bases from J, with 14 bases between. CDR3 protein: CASNVPGRSTDTQYF. CDR3 nucleotide sequence: TGTGCCAGCAACGTACCGGGACGGAGCACAGATACGCAGTATTTT. Using reference TRBV7-2 and TRBJ2-3 for the parts outside the CDR3, the full variable domain is GAGVSQSPSNKVTEKGKDVELRCDPISGHTALYWYRQSLGQGLEFLIYFQGNSAPDKSGLPSDRFSAERTGGSVSTLTIQRTQQEDSAVYLCASNVPGRSTDTQYFGPGTRLTVL.

The CDR3 DNA follows: TGTGCCAGCAGCGTAGCCCTAGCGGGAGGGCAATACGAGCAGTACTTC. Its protein is CASSVALAGGQYEQYF. V gene TRBV9 combines with J gene TRBJ2-7; 12 bases are shared with TRBD2. V shed 0 bases and J 4 bases; nucleotides not matched to a gene: 5. CDR1 and CDR2 from the germline V gene are SGDLS and YYNGEE. The CDR3 runs 16 residues.

In DNA, the CDR3 is TGTGCCAGCTCACCAGGGGCCGCGGGAGAAAGGTACGAGCAGTACTTC. It translates to CASSPGAAGERYEQYF. The gene calls are TRBV18 and TRBJ2-7; 7 bases agree with TRBD2. The CDR3 covers 16 residues. After removal of 2 bases from V and 4 bases from J, the junction contained 11 bases not matched to a gene. Germline V gene data show CDR1 as KGHSH and CDR2 as LQKENI.

The chain joins TRBV5-4 to TRBJ2-7; TRBD1 or TRBD2 may be the D gene (6 bases each). The germline CDR1 and CDR2 sequences are SGHNT and YYREEE (reference sequence). The CDR3 consists of 19 residues. The V end was cut by 3 bases, the J end by 6 bases, with 31 bases between. The CDR3 spells CASSSPRGSRTKTDPEQYF. Written as DNA, the CDR3 is TGTGCCAGCAGCTCGCCTAGGGGGTCAAGGACTAAGACAGACCCCGAGCAGTACTTC.

The gene calls are TRBV7-2 and TRBJ2-3, with D possibly TRBD2 on 5 matching bases. This CDR3 region has 11 residues. V shed 4 bases and J shed 7 bases, with 6 bases lying between them. Looked up from germline, CDR1 is SGHTA and CDR2 is FQGNSA. The CDR3 nucleotides read TGTGCCAGCAGCTCGGGATATACGCAGTATTTT. Translating gives CASSSGYTQYF.

The chain carries TRBV18 and TRBJ1-2, with TRBD1 identical over 8 bases. This CDR3 comprises 14 residues. Germline CDR1 reads KGHSH; CDR2 reads LQKENI. Unmatched junction bases numbered 0, after V lost 0 bases and J lost 3 bases. Here the CDR3 reads CASSPPGQDYGYTF. The CDR3, as DNA: TGTGCCAGCTCACCACCGGGACAGGACTATGGCTACACCTTC.

The V gene is TRBV7-9, the J gene TRBJ2-3; possibly TRBD1 or TRBD2 for D (5 bases each). Trimming removed 5 bases at V and 0 bases at J, with 12 bases between. This CDR3 has 15 amino acids. The germline gives CDR1 SEHNR, CDR2 FQNEAQ (reference sequence). CDR3 protein: CASSAKGRSTDTQYF. CDR3 bases: TGTGCCAGCAGCGCTAAGGGACGGAGCACAGATACGCAGTATTTT.

The chain has TRBV15 and TRBJ1-4, with 7 nucleotides matching TRBD1. The CDR3 is 17 residues long. With V trimmed by 0 bases and J by 3 bases, 7 bases remained unmatched. Per the germline V gene, CDR1 is LNHNV and CDR2 is YYDKDF (reference sequence). The CDR3 region has the DNA TGTGCCACCAGCAGAGAAAGACGACAGGGAGCTAATGAAAAACTGTTTTTT. Its translation is CATSRERRQGANEKLFF.